This T cell receptor (beta chain) appears in the sequencing data of a study of T cells after somatic rescue of genetic block. This table comes from immunoSEQ multiplex PCR, and its TCRdb copy is limited to in-frame clones, with some not included. The sample lists about 7,400 clones; roughly four fifths were seen once. V was clipped by 2 bases and J by 8 bases, with 13 bases between them. The CDR3 consists of 14 residues. Germline V lookup: CDR1 SGHTA, CDR2 FQGTGA. The receptor comes from a boy younger than 18. The chain combines TRBV7-3 with TRBJ2-1; no reliable D call. Sequencing was performed on peripheral blood mononuclear cells (PBMCs). CDR3 sequence: CASSLGRPRDEQFF. The DNA of the CDR3 is TGTGCCAGCAGCTTAGGTAGGCCGCGTGATGAGCAGTTCTTC.